This is a list of T cell receptor beta chains from one sample in a study of blood T cell repertoires in COVID-19. Using immunoSEQ multiplex PCR, the repertoire was profiled, and TCRdb retains in-frame clones only, with some absent. The sample yields about 240,000 clones, about 90% seen once. The sequencing sample was made of peripheral blood. The receptors stem from a man aged 55-75 years who had recovered from COVID-19. Both conserved end residues are part of each CDR3. The D gene is left open where the match is weak. Rows give clone size only sometimes, using once, few, many, or a class for an expanded clone.

V gene	clone size	J gene	D gene	CDR3 protein	CDR3 DNA
TRBV12-3/TRBV12-4	once	TRBJ2-6	-	CASSPSGANVLTF	TGTGCCAGCAGTCCATCTGGGGCCAACGTCCTGACTTTC
TRBV5-4	-	TRBJ1-1	-	CASSLTGTTEAFF	TGTGCCAGCAGCTTGACAGGTACCACTGAAGCTTTCTTT
TRBV6-6	few	TRBJ1-1	-	CASSLSRTEAFF	TGTGCCAGCAGCCTTAGTCGTACTGAAGCTTTCTTT
TRBV3-1/TRBV3-2	-	TRBJ2-7	TRBD1	CASSSRPGRGSPYEQYF	TGTGCCAGCAGCTCCCGTCCGGGCAGGGGGAGCCCCTACGAGCAGTACTTC
TRBV7-7	-	TRBJ2-1	TRBD2	CASSLASGGYNEQFF	TGTGCCAGCAGCCTCGCTAGCGGGGGCTACAATGAGCAGTTCTTC
TRBV5-1	-	TRBJ2-1	TRBD2	CASNTNPGLAGGGDEQFF	TGCGCCAGCAATACGAACCCGGGACTAGCGGGGGGGGGCGATGAGCAGTTCTTC
TRBV29-1	-	TRBJ2-1	-	CSVEAGLSSYNEQFF	TGCAGCGTTGAAGCTGGACTCAGCTCCTACAATGAGCAGTTCTTC
TRBV9	-	TRBJ2-3	TRBD2	CASSAVSSGATDTQYF	TGTGCCAGCAGCGCCGTATCCAGCGGGGCGACGGATACGCAGTATTTT
TRBV24-1	-	TRBJ2-3	-	CATSRGFTDTQYF	TGTGCCACCAGCCGGGGATTCACAGATACGCAGTATTTT
TRBV9	-	TRBJ2-2	-	CASSVVGRNTGELFF	TGTGCCAGCAGCGTAGTGGGCAGGAACACCGGGGAGCTGTTTTTT
TRBV2	once	TRBJ1-5	TRBD1	CASSADRVGQPQHF	TGTGCCAGCAGCGCTGACAGGGTAGGTCAGCCCCAGCATTTT
TRBV5-1	-	TRBJ1-1	TRBD1	CASTPGQGKTEAFF	TGCGCCAGCACCCCGGGACAGGGAAAAACTGAAGCTTTCTTT
TRBV3-1/TRBV3-2	few	TRBJ1-1	-	CASSPTLGLNTEAFF	TGTGCCAGCAGCCCCACTTTGGGCCTGAACACTGAAGCTTTCTTT
TRBV7-2	-	TRBJ2-7	TRBD2	CASSLAGLAGDPYEQYF	TGTGCCAGCAGCTTAGCAGGCCTAGCGGGGGACCCCTACGAGCAGTACTTC
TRBV15	-	TRBJ1-5	-	CATSRDLGSFSNQPQHF	TGTGCCACCAGCAGAGATCTGGGCAGTTTTAGCAATCAGCCCCAGCATTTT
TRBV5-5	-	TRBJ2-1	TRBD2	CASSLAPSGGAYNEQFF	TGTGCCAGCAGCTTGGCGCCTAGCGGGGGAGCTTACAATGAGCAGTTCTTC
TRBV24-1	-	TRBJ1-5	-	CATSDPGGNQPQHF	TGTGCCACCAGTGATCCAGGGGGCAATCAGCCCCAGCATTTT
TRBV13	-	TRBJ2-3	-	CASSPPGSGGDTQYF	TGTGCCAGCAGCCCCCCGGGTAGCGGTGGAGATACGCAGTATTTT
TRBV5-1	-	TRBJ1-2	TRBD1	CASSLLGLDRGRGYTF	TGCGCCAGCAGCTTGTTGGGCCTTGACAGGGGGCGAGGCTACACCTTC
TRBV19	-	TRBJ2-6	TRBD1	CASISQGAWGANVLTF	TGTGCCAGTATTAGCCAGGGGGCATGGGGGGCCAACGTCCTGACTTTC
TRBV19	-	TRBJ2-3	TRBD2	CASSIYSGGTDTQYF	TGTGCCAGTAGTATATATAGCGGGGGCACAGATACGCAGTATTTT
TRBV27	-	TRBJ1-2	TRBD1	CASSPAQYLQGGQGYTF	TGTGCCAGCAGTCCGGCCCAATACCTCCAAGGGGGCCAAGGCTACACCTTC
TRBV29-1	-	TRBJ2-5	-	CSVRPGGAKKTQYF	TGCAGCGTCCGCCCCGGAGGGGCCAAAAAGACCCAGTACTTC
TRBV7-9	-	TRBJ1-1	-	CASSRTGSGTEAFF	TGTGCCAGCAGCAGAACAGGATCGGGCACTGAAGCTTTCTTT
TRBV5-4	-	TRBJ2-3	-	CASSLVASLSTDTQYF	TGTGCCAGCAGCTTGGTAGCTAGCCTTAGCACAGATACGCAGTATTTT
TRBV7-6	-	TRBJ2-6	-	CASSTNREGANVLTF	TGTGCCAGCAGCACGAACAGGGAGGGGGCCAACGTCCTGACTTTC
TRBV5-4	-	TRBJ2-4	-	CASSLREEGNIQYF	TGTGCCAGCAGCTTGAGGGAGGAGGGAAACATTCAGTACTTC
TRBV19	-	TRBJ2-3	TRBD2	CASSPIAGGSTDTQYF	TGTGCCAGTAGTCCAATAGCGGGGGGGAGCACAGATACGCAGTATTTT
TRBV6-5	once	TRBJ2-2	TRBD2	CASSYPGGENTGELFF	TGTGCCAGCAGTTACCCCGGGGGGGAGAACACCGGGGAGCTGTTTTTT
TRBV15	once	TRBJ2-7	-	CATSRDRYGSYEQYF	TGTGCCACCAGCAGAGATCGTTACGGCTCCTACGAGCAGTACTTC
TRBV18	-	TRBJ2-5	-	CASSPVLARETQYF	TGTGCCAGCTCACCCGTCTTAGCCCGAGAGACCCAGTACTTC
TRBV19	-	TRBJ2-7	TRBD2	CASSTAGLAGVKEQYF	TGTGCCAGTAGTACCGCTGGACTAGCGGGGGTAAAAGAGCAGTACTTC
TRBV15	-	TRBJ2-6	-	CATSREAGGANVLTF	TGTGCCACCAGCAGAGAGGCGGGTGGGGCCAACGTCCTGACTTTC
TRBV5-4	-	TRBJ2-3	-	CASSRAGADTQYF	TGTGCCAGCAGCCGCGCAGGGGCAGATACGCAGTATTTT
TRBV29-1	-	TRBJ2-5	-	CSTEGLETQYF	TGCAGCACTGAGGGCCTCGAGACCCAGTACTTC
TRBV29-1	few	TRBJ2-1	-	CSVVSQGPPSNEQFF	TGCAGCGTTGTCAGTCAGGGGCCTCCCTCCAATGAGCAGTTCTTC
TRBV5-1	-	TRBJ1-4	TRBD1	CASSPGQEIWGNEKLFF	TGCGCCAGCAGCCCAGGACAGGAGATCTGGGGTAATGAAAAACTGTTTTTT
TRBV5-4	-	TRBJ1-2	-	CASSPDRDYGYTF	TGTGCCAGCAGCCCGGACAGAGATTATGGCTACACCTTC
TRBV5-1	-	TRBJ2-1	TRBD2	CASSLLAGADNEQFF	TGCGCCAGCAGTTTGTTAGCGGGGGCCGACAATGAGCAGTTCTTC
TRBV24-1	once	TRBJ1-2	-	CATSDGGFYGYTF	TGTGCCACCAGTGATGGAGGGTTCTATGGCTACACCTTC
TRBV5-5	-	TRBJ1-1	-	CASSLRPVGPNTEAFF	TGTGCCAGCAGCTTGAGGCCGGTGGGCCCGAACACTGAAGCTTTCTTT
TRBV6-5	-	TRBJ2-7	TRBD1	CASSYGTGAYEQYF	TGTGCCAGCTCCTACGGGACAGGGGCGTACGAGCAGTACTTC
TRBV20-1	-	TRBJ2-2	TRBD2	CSASYSGGAGELFF	TGCAGTGCTAGTTATAGCGGGGGGGCCGGGGAGCTGTTTTTT
TRBV15	-	TRBJ1-3	-	CATSREQGVGNTIYF	TGTGCCACCAGCAGAGAACAGGGAGTTGGAAACACCATATATTTT
TRBV6-6	few	TRBJ1-1	-	CASSYEPGQAAEAFF	TGTGCCAGCAGTTACGAGCCGGGACAAGCTGCTGAAGCTTTCTTT
TRBV10-3	-	TRBJ1-5	TRBD1	CAISESDRGQPQHF	TGTGCCATCAGTGAATCGGACAGGGGTCAGCCCCAGCATTTT
TRBV10-1	-	TRBJ2-5	TRBD2	CASSSGGLQETQYF	TGCGCCAGCAGTAGCGGGGGGCTCCAAGAGACCCAGTACTTC
TRBV5-1	-	TRBJ1-2	-	CASSTGDSLGYTF	TGCGCCAGCAGCACCGGGGATTCATTGGGCTACACCTTC
TRBV15	few	TRBJ1-2	TRBD1	CATSRALQGGGYTF	TGTGCCACCAGCAGAGCTTTACAGGGGGGCGGCTACACCTTC
TRBV2	-	TRBJ2-7	-	CASTPPGRLPYEQYF	TGTGCCAGCACCCCACCAGGGCGGCTGCCCTACGAGCAGTACTTC
TRBV7-9	-	TRBJ1-1	-	CASSFERERSFF	TGTGCCAGCAGCTTTGAGAGGGAACGGTCTTTCTTT
TRBV11-1	-	TRBJ1-5	-	CASNRYRVGQPQHF	TGTGCCAGCAACCGATACAGGGTAGGGCAGCCCCAGCATTTT
TRBV28	-	TRBJ1-2	TRBD1	CAYGGTGYGYTF	TGTGCATATGGGGGGACAGGATATGGCTACACCTTC
TRBV7-2	once	TRBJ2-3	TRBD2	CASSPGLAGGPTGTQYF	TGTGCCAGCAGCCCGGGACTAGCGGGGGGGCCGACAGGTACGCAGTATTTT
TRBV9	once	TRBJ1-2	-	CASSAQASTARYGYTF	TGTGCCAGCAGCGCGCAAGCCTCGACAGCGAGATATGGCTACACCTTC
TRBV5-1	-	TRBJ1-2	-	CASSFAGNYGYTF	TGCGCCAGCAGCTTCGCAGGGAACTATGGCTACACCTTC
TRBV19	-	TRBJ2-3	-	CASSHVRPSPFTDTQYF	TGTGCCAGTAGCCACGTGCGGCCCAGTCCCTTCACAGATACGCAGTATTTT